The present TCR beta chain was sequenced within a study of blood T cell repertoires in COVID-19. Study overall: Italy, Spain and the United States were the sources of the convalescent and acute COVID-19 samples.

The table came from immunoSEQ multiplex PCR; TCRdb's copy has only in-frame clones and leaves some out. Here the sample spans 300,000 to 450,000 clones, 80% to 90% being singletons. After removal of 3 bases from V and 9 bases from J, the junction contained 13 bases not matched to a gene. Germline-derived CDR1 and CDR2 are ENHRY and SYGVKD. There are 15 residues in the CDR3. Donors in Cohort 3 counted as recovered after two negative PCRs, clearance, or symptom resolution. The rearrangement uses TRBV10-3 and TRBJ1-2, with 7 bases aligning to TRBD1. The material sequenced was PBMCs or T cells enriched from blood (not recorded which). This sequence originates from a man aged 18 to 30 who had recovered from COVID-19. CDR3 in amino acids: CAISDYSTGRVSYTF. CDR3 DNA: TGTGCCATCAGTGATTATTCGACAGGGCGGGTTAGCTACACCTTC.